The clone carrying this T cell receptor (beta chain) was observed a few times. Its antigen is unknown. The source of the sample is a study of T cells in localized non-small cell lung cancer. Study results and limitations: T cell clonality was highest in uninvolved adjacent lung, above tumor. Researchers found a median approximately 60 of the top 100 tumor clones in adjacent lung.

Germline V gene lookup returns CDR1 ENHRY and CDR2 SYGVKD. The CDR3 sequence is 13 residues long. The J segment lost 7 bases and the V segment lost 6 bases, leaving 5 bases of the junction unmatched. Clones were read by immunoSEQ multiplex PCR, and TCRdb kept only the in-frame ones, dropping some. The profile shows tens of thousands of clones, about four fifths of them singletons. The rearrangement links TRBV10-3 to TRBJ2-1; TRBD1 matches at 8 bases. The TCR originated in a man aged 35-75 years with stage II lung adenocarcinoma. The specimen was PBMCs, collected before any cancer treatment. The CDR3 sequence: CAISLDRVNEQFF. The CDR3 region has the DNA TGTGCCATCAGCTTGGACAGGGTAAATGAGCAGTTCTTC.